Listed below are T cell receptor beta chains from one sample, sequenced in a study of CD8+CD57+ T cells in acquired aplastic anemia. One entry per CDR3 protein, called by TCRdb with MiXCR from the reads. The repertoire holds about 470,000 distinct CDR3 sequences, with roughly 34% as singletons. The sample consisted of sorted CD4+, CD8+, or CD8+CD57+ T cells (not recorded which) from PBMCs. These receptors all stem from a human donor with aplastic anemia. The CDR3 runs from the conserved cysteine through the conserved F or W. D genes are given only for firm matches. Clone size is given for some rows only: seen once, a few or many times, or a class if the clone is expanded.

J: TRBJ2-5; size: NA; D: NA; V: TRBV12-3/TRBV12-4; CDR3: CASSLGGAEAQYF; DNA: TGTGCCAGCAGTTTGGGGGGGGCGGAGGCCCAGTACTTC
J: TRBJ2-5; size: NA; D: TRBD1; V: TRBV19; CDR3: CASSLTGTATQETQYF; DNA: TGTGCCAGCAGCTTGACCGGGACAGCTACCCAAGAGACCCAGTACTTC
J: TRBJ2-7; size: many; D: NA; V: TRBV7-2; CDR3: CASSPDMGYEQYF; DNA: TGTGCCAGCAGCCCGGACATGGGCTACGAGCAGTACTTC
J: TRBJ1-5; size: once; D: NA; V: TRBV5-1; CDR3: CASSLRPGRSGNQPQHF; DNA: TGCGCCAGCAGCTTACGACCGGGTAGGTCGGGGAATCAGCCCCAGCATTTT
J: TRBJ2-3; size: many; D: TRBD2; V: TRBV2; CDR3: CAGKRDRTDTQYF; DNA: TGTGCCGGGAAGCGGGACCGCACAGATACGCAGTATTTT
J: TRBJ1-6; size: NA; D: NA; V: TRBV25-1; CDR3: CASSDLGGGSPLHF; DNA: TGTGCCAGCAGTGATTTGGGGGGTGGGTCACCCCTCCACTTT
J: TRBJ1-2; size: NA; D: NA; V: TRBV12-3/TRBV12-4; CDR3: CASSFRGRNYGYTF; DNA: TGTGCCAGCAGTTTTAGGGGCAGGAACTATGGCTACACCTTC
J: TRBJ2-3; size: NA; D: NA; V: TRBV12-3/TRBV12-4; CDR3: CASNSPRDTQYF; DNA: TGTGCCAGCAATAGCCCCCGAGATACGCAGTATTTT
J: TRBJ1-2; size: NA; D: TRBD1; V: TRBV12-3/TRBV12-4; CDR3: CASRKDRVNYGYTF; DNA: TGTGCCAGCAGAAAAGACAGGGTCAACTATGGCTACACCTTC
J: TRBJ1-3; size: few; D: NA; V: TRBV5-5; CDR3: CASSPPGPINTIYF; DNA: TGTGCCAGCAGTCCGCCGGGACCGATAAACACCATATATTTT